These T cell receptor beta chains were read from a single sample in a study of blood T cell repertoires in COVID-19. Profiled with immunoSEQ multiplex PCR; TCRdb holds only in-frame clones, not every one. This sample has about 200,000 clones, with roughly nine tenths found just once. The sequencing input was peripheral blood. The receptors originated from a woman aged 45-59 years with acute or convalescent COVID-19. The CDR3 runs from the conserved cysteine through the conserved F or W. The order of the fields is CDR3 length, D gene, J gene, V gene, clone size, CDR3 protein, CDR3 DNA. D genes are given only for firm matches. Only part of the rows carry a size: once, few, many, or a class if the clone is expanded.

len: 15
d_gene: NA
j_gene: TRBJ2-5
v_gene: TRBV2
abundance: NA
CDR3aa: CASSENQNTQETQYF
CDR3nt: TGTGCCAGCAGTGAAAATCAGAATACACAAGAGACCCAGTACTTC

len: 14
d_gene: NA
j_gene: TRBJ1-2
v_gene: TRBV6-2/TRBV6-3
abundance: NA
CDR3aa: CASSRHREAYGYTF
CDR3nt: TGTGCCAGCAGTCGACACAGGGAAGCCTATGGCTACACCTTC

len: 16
d_gene: TRBD2
j_gene: TRBJ2-1
v_gene: TRBV7-2
abundance: NA
CDR3aa: CASSSNRLAGENEQFF
CDR3nt: TGTGCCAGCAGCTCGAACCGACTAGCGGGAGAAAATGAGCAGTTCTTC

len: 14
d_gene: NA
j_gene: TRBJ2-5
v_gene: TRBV7-2
abundance: NA
CDR3aa: CASSLTSGGETQYF
CDR3nt: TGTGCCAGCAGCTTAACGTCAGGCGGGGAGACCCAGTACTTC

len: 16
d_gene: TRBD2
j_gene: TRBJ2-1
v_gene: TRBV19
abundance: NA
CDR3aa: CASSIGLAGAYNEQFF
CDR3nt: TGTGCCAGTAGTATAGGACTAGCGGGGGCCTACAATGAGCAGTTCTTC

len: 17
d_gene: TRBD2
j_gene: TRBJ2-1
v_gene: TRBV3-1/TRBV3-2
abundance: NA
CDR3aa: CASSQEGTSGSYNEQFF
CDR3nt: TGTGCCAGCAGCCAAGAGGGGACTAGCGGGAGTTACAATGAGCAGTTCTTC

len: 13
d_gene: NA
j_gene: TRBJ1-5
v_gene: TRBV10-2
abundance: few
CDR3aa: CASNGGGNQPQHF
CDR3nt: TGCGCCAGCAATGGGGGGGGCAATCAGCCCCAGCATTTT

len: 14
d_gene: TRBD2
j_gene: TRBJ2-5
v_gene: TRBV7-2
abundance: once
CDR3aa: CASSPNSGRETQYF
CDR3nt: TGTGCCAGCAGCCCCAATAGCGGGAGGGAGACCCAGTACTTC

len: 13
d_gene: NA
j_gene: TRBJ1-5
v_gene: TRBV7-6
abundance: once
CDR3aa: CASSPGGNQPQHF
CDR3nt: TGTGCCAGCAGCCCCGGAGGCAATCAGCCCCAGCATTTT

len: 13
d_gene: NA
j_gene: TRBJ1-6
v_gene: TRBV19
abundance: NA
CDR3aa: CASSWEANSPLHF
CDR3nt: TGTGCCAGTAGTTGGGAGGCGAATTCACCCCTCCACTTT

len: 14
d_gene: TRBD1
j_gene: TRBJ1-2
v_gene: TRBV24-1
abundance: NA
CDR3aa: CATSDPGTGVGYTF
CDR3nt: TGTGCCACCAGTGATCCCGGGACAGGGGTTGGCTACACCTTC

len: 16
d_gene: TRBD2
j_gene: TRBJ2-1
v_gene: TRBV7-2
abundance: NA
CDR3aa: CASSFAGTSGGVEQFF
CDR3nt: TGTGCCAGCAGCTTCGCCGGGACTAGCGGGGGGGTGGAGCAGTTCTTC

len: 13
d_gene: NA
j_gene: TRBJ2-1
v_gene: TRBV19
abundance: NA
CDR3aa: CASTGSSYNEQFF
CDR3nt: TGTGCCAGTACCGGGTCCTCCTACAATGAGCAGTTCTTC

len: 11
d_gene: NA
j_gene: TRBJ1-1
v_gene: TRBV20-1
abundance: NA
CDR3aa: CSARSETEAFF
CDR3nt: TGCAGTGCTAGATCGGAGACTGAAGCTTTCTTT

len: 14
d_gene: NA
j_gene: TRBJ1-1
v_gene: TRBV7-2
abundance: NA
CDR3aa: CASSFRDKNTEAFF
CDR3nt: TGTGCCAGCAGCTTTCGAGACAAGAACACTGAAGCTTTCTTT

len: 16
d_gene: TRBD1
j_gene: TRBJ2-5
v_gene: TRBV7-2
abundance: NA
CDR3aa: CASSFPDRIWRETQYF
CDR3nt: TGTGCCAGCAGCTTCCCGGACAGGATTTGGCGGGAGACCCAGTACTTC

len: 14
d_gene: NA
j_gene: TRBJ2-1
v_gene: TRBV6-5
abundance: NA
CDR3aa: CASIARQGGNEQFF
CDR3nt: TGTGCCAGCATCGCCCGACAGGGAGGCAATGAGCAGTTCTTC

len: 14
d_gene: NA
j_gene: TRBJ2-1
v_gene: TRBV5-6
abundance: NA
CDR3aa: CASSPVSSYNEQFF
CDR3nt: TGTGCCAGCAGCCCCGTTTCGTCCTACAATGAGCAGTTCTTC

len: 15
d_gene: NA
j_gene: TRBJ1-5
v_gene: TRBV6-2/TRBV6-3
abundance: NA
CDR3aa: CASSYSGYSNQPQHF
CDR3nt: TGTGCCAGCAGTTACTCCGGGTATAGCAATCAGCCCCAGCATTTT

len: 16
d_gene: TRBD1
j_gene: TRBJ2-3
v_gene: TRBV13
abundance: NA
CDR3aa: CASSPFKGQGTDTQYF
CDR3nt: TGTGCCAGCAGCCCCTTTAAGGGACAGGGCACAGATACGCAGTATTTT

len: 17
d_gene: TRBD1
j_gene: TRBJ1-2
v_gene: TRBV10-3
abundance: NA
CDR3aa: CAIKAGQGRRSNYGYTF
CDR3nt: TGTGCCATCAAAGCTGGACAGGGTAGAAGATCTAACTATGGCTACACCTTC

len: 16
d_gene: TRBD1
j_gene: TRBJ1-6
v_gene: TRBV9
abundance: NA
CDR3aa: CASSPRTGSYNSPLHF
CDR3nt: TGTGCCAGCAGCCCCCGGACAGGCTCCTATAATTCACCCCTCCACTTT

len: 15
d_gene: TRBD2
j_gene: TRBJ2-5
v_gene: TRBV18
abundance: NA
CDR3aa: CASSTLAGVGETQYF
CDR3nt: TGTGCCAGCTCAACCCTAGCGGGAGTGGGAGAGACCCAGTACTTC

len: 13
d_gene: NA
j_gene: TRBJ1-6
v_gene: TRBV19
abundance: few
CDR3aa: CASSLAYNSPLHF
CDR3nt: TGTGCCAGTAGTTTAGCTTATAATTCACCCCTCCACTTT

len: 17
d_gene: TRBD2
j_gene: TRBJ2-2
v_gene: TRBV28
abundance: NA
CDR3aa: CASSPIRLAGATGELFF
CDR3nt: TGTGCCAGCAGTCCCATCCGACTAGCGGGAGCCACCGGGGAGCTGTTTTTT

len: 13
d_gene: TRBD1
j_gene: TRBJ1-1
v_gene: TRBV6-5
abundance: NA
CDR3aa: CASSQGTGGITFF
CDR3nt: TGTGCCAGCAGTCAGGGGACAGGGGGGATAACTTTCTTT